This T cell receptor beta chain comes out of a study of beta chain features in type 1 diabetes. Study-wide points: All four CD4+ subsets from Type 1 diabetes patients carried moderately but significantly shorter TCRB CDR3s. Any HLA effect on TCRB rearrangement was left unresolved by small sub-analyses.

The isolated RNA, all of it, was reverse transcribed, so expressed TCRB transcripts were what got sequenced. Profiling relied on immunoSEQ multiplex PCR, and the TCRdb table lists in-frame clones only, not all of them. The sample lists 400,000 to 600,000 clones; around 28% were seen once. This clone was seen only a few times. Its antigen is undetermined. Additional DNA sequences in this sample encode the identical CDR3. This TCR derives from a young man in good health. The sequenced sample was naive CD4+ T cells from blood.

The CDR3 loop reads CAWSLNTEAFF. For the CDR3, the DNA is TGTGCCTGGAGTCTGAACACTGAAGCTTTCTTT. The chain joins TRBV30 to TRBJ1-1; no reliable D call. Trimming took 2 bases from V and 0 from J, leaving 1 base between them. Germline CDR1 and CDR2: GTSNPN and SVGIG (reference sequence). CDR3 size: 11 residues.